The sequence of this T cell receptor (beta chain) was determined in a study of neurological immune-mediated disorders. The time point was: longitudinal time-point 1 (baseline). This clonotype qualifies as medium-sized. MiXCR was run by TCRdb on the 5' RACE reads, yielding one entry per CDR3 protein. The sample records about 57,000 distinct CDR3 sequences, roughly a tenth being singletons. CDR1 SGHDT and CDR2 YYEEEE come from the germline V gene. CDR3 size: 14 residues. V was cut by 2 bases and J by 2 bases, with 10 bases left in between. Input material: PBMCs. The clonotype originates from a male donor with HTLV-1-associated myelopathy (HAM/TSP). The chain carries TRBV5-6 and TRBJ1-1, with D possibly being TRBD1 (5 bases). The CDR3 spells CASSFRGINTEAFF. CDR3 nucleotides: TGTGCCAGCAGCTTCCGGGGGATCAACACTGAAGCTTTCTTT.